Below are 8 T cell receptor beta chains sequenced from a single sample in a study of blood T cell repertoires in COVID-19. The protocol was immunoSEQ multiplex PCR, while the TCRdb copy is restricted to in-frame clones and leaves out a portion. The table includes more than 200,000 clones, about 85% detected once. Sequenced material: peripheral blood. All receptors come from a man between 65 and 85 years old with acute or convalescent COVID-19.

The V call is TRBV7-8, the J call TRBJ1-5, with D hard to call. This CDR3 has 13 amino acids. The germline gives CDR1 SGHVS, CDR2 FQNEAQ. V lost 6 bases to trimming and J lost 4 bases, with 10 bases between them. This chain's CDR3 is CASSPYVNQPQHF. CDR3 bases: TGTGCCAGCAGTCCCTATGTGAATCAGCCCCAGCATTTT. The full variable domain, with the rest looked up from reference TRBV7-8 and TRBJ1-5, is GAGVSQSPRYKVAKRGQDVALRCDPISGHVSLFWYQQALGQGPEFLTYFQNEAQLDKSGLPSDRFFAERPEGSVSTLKIQRTQQEDSAVYLCASSPYVNQPQHFGDGTRLSIL.

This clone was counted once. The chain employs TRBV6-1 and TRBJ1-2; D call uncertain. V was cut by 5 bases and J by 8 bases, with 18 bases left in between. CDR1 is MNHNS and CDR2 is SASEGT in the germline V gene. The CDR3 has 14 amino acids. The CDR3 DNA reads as TGTGCCAGCAGTTTCTCCGGCCCGACTGAGGGCTACACCTTC. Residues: CASSFSGPTEGYTF.

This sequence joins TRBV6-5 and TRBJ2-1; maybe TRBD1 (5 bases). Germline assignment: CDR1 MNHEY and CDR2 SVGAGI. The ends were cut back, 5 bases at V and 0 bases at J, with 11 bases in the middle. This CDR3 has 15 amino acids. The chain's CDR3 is CASSKTVSSYNEQFF. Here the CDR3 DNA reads TGTGCCAGCAGTAAGACAGTAAGCTCCTACAATGAGCAGTTCTTC.

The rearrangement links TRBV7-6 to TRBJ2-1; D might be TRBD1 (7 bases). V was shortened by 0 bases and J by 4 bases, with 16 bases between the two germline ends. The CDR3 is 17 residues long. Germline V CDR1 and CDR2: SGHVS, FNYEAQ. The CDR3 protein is CASSLATNRGGYNEQFF. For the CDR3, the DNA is TGTGCCAGCAGCTTAGCGACGAACAGGGGAGGATACAATGAGCAGTTCTTC.

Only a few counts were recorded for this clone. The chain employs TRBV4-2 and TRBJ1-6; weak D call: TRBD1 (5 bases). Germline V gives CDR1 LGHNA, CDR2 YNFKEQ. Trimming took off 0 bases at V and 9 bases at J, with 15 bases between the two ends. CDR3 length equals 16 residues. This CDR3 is CASSQDVLGAGSPLHF. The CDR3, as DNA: TGTGCCAGCAGCCAAGATGTGTTAGGGGCTGGTTCACCCCTCCACTTT.

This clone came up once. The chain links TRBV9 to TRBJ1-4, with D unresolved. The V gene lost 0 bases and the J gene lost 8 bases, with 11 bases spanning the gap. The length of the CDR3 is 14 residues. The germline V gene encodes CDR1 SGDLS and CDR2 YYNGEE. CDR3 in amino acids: CASSVGQNPEKLFF. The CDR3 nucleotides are TGTGCCAGCAGCGTAGGTCAGAACCCGGAAAAACTGTTTTTT.

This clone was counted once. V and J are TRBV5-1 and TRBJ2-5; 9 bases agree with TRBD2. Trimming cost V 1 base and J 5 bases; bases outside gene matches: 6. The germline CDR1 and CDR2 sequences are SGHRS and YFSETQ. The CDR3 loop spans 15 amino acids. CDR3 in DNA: TGCGCCAGCAGCTTGTGGGGGACTAGCAGGGAGACCCAGTACTTC. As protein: CASSLWGTSRETQYF.

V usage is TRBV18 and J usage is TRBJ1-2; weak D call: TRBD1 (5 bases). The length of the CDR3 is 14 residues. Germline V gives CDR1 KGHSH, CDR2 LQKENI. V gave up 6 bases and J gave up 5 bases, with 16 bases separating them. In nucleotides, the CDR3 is TGTGCCAGCTCCCCAAGCGGGGAGGGGTATGGCTACACCTTC. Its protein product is CASSPSGEGYGYTF.